This T cell receptor (beta chain) was observed in a study of cytomegalovirus exposure and HLA in healthy donors. Study-level information: The approximately 120 million unique TCR beta sequences, from about 179 million T cells, were found by an earlier analysis.

Study-level findings and limits: Compared with the approximately 670-donor mean, an Asian-associated ancestry cluster reportedly had fewer N-insertions, according to a later analysis. A previous analysis found most TCR beta V segments productive roughly 87% or roughly 30% of the time. Sequencing likely generated an artifact that appeared as a cluster of highly shared sequence variants.

This CDR3 has 14 amino acids. The germline V gene has CDR1 SGHNT and CDR2 YYREEE (reference sequence). V lost 5 bases to trimming and J lost 5 bases; unmatched junction nucleotides: 10. Researchers ran the PCR with 60 Vbeta and 13 Jbeta primers. TCRdb keeps only in-frame clones here, not all; method: immunoSEQ multiplex PCR. The profile shows about 93,000 clones, less than 80% of them singletons. Comment on this clone: Its antigen remains unknown.

The TCR comes from a woman aged 40-49 years in good health and CMV-seronegative. The gene calls are TRBV5-4 and TRBJ2-7; 7 nucleotides align to TRBD1. Sequencing input: PBMCs. CDR3 sequence reads: CASSQPSTGDEQYF. The CDR3 nucleotides are TGTGCCAGCAGTCAACCCTCAACAGGGGACGAGCAGTACTTC.